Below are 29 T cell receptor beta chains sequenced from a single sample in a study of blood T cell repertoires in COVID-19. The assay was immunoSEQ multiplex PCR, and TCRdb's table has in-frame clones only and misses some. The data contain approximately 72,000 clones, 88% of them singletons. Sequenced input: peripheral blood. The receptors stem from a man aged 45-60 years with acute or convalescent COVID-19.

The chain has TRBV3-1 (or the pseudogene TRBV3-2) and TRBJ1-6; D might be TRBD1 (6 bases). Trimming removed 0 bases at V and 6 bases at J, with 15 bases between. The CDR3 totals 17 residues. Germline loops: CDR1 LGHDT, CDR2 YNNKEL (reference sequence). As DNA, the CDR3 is TGTGCCAGCAGCCAAGATGGGACATTTCAGGGTAATTCACCCCTCCACTTT. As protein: CASSQDGTFQGNSPLHF.

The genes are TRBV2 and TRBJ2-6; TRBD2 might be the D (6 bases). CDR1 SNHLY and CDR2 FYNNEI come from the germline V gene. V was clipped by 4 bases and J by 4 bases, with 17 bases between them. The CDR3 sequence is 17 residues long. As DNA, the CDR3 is TGTGCCAGCAGTGGCCCCCGGGAGACGGCCGGGGCCAACGTCCTGACTTTC. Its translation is CASSGPRETAGANVLTF.

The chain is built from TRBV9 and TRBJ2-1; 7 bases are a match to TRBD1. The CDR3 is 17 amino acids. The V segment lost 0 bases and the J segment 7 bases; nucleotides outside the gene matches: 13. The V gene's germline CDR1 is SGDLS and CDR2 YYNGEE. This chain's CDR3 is CASSVAYEGAFGNEQFF. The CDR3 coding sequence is TGTGCCAGCAGCGTAGCTTACGAGGGGGCGTTTGGAAATGAGCAGTTCTTC.

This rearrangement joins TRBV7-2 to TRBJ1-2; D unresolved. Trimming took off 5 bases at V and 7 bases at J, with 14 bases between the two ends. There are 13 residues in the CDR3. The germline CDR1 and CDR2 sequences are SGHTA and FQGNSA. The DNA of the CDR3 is TGTGCCAGCAGCCCGACCAGGTCCAGTGGCTACACCTTC. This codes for CASSPTRSSGYTF. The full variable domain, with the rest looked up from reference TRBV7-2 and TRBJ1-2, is GAGVSQSPSNKVTEKGKDVELRCDPISGHTALYWYRQSLGQGLEFLIYFQGNSAPDKSGLPSDRFSAERTGGSVSTLTIQRTQQEDSAVYLCASSPTRSSGYTFGSGTRLTVV.

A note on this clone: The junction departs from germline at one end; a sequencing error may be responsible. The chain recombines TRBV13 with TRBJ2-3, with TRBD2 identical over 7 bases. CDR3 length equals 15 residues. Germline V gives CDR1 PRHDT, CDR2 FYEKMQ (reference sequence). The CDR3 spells CASRLVAGDTDTQYF. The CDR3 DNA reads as TGTGCCAGCAGATTAGTGGCGGGGGACACAGATACGCAGTATTTT.

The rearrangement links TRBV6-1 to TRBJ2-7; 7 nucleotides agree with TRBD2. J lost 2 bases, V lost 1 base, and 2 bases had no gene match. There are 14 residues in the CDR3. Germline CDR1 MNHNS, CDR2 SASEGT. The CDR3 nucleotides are TGTGCCAGCAGTGAAGGGGGGGGTACCTACGAGCAGTACTTC. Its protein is CASSEGGGTYEQYF.

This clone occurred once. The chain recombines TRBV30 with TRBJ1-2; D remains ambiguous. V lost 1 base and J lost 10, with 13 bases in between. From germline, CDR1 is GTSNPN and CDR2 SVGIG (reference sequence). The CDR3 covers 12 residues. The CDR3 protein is CAWSGQDIHYTF. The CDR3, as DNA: TGTGCCTGGAGTGGGCAGGATATACACTACACCTTC. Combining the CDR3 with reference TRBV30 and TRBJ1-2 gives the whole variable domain SQTIHQWPATLVQPVGSPLSLECTVEGTSNPNLYWYRQAAGRGLQLLFYSVGIGQISSEVPQNLSASRPQDRQFILSSKKLLLSDSGFYLCAWSGQDIHYTFGSGTRLTVV.

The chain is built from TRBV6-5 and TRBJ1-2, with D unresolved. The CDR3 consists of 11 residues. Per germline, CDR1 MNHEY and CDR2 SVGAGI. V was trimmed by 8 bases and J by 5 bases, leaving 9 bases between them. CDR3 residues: CASSQSYGYTF. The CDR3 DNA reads TGTGCCAGCTCGCAGTCGTATGGCTACACCTTC.

CDR3 protein: CASSLRGQGRTEAFF. For the CDR3, the DNA is TGCGCCAGCAGCTTGCGGGGACAGGGGCGGACTGAAGCTTTCTTT. This chain uses TRBV5-1 with TRBJ1-1; 10 nucleotides agree with TRBD1. The junction had 5 bases not matched to a gene; V was cut back by 1 base and J by 5 bases. Per germline, CDR1 SGHRS and CDR2 YFSETQ. The length of the CDR3 is 15 residues.

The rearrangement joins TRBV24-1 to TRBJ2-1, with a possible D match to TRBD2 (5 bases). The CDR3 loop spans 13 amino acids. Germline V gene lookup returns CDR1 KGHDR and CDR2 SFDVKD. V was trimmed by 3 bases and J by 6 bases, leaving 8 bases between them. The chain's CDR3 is CATSDGLLNEQFF. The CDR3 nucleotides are TGTGCCACCAGTGATGGACTCCTCAATGAGCAGTTCTTC.

In DNA, the CDR3 is TGCAGCGTCGACTACCAAAGCACCGCCTCAAGCTCCTACGAGCAGTACTTC. It is translated as CSVDYQSTASSSYEQYF. The V and J genes are TRBV29-1 and TRBJ2-7; a possible D gene is TRBD2 (5 bases). Trimming removed 6 bases at V and 0 bases at J, with 24 bases between. The CDR3 contains 17 residues. From germline, CDR1 is SQVTM and CDR2 ANQGSEA.

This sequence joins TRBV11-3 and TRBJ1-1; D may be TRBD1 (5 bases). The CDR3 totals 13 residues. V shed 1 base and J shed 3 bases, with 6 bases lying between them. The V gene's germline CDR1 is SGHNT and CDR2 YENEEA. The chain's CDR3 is CASSLVRDTEAFF. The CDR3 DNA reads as TGTGCCAGCAGCTTAGTCAGGGACACTGAAGCTTTCTTT.

CDR3 DNA sequence: TGTGCCAGCAGAAAGACGGTCGCAGGGAACACCGGGGAGCTGTTTTTT. As protein: CASRKTVAGNTGELFF. J is TRBJ2-2 and V is TRBV5-5, with D unclear. Trimming pared 5 bases from V and 1 base from J, leaving 15 bases between. There are 16 residues in the CDR3. The V gene's germline CDR1 is SGHKS and CDR2 YYEKEE (reference sequence).

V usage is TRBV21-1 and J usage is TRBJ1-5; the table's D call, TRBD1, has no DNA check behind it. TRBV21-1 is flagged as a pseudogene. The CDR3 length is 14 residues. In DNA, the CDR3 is TGTGCCAGCAGCGACCGGGACAGGGGCCAGCCCCAGCATTTT. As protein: CASSDRDRGQPQHF.

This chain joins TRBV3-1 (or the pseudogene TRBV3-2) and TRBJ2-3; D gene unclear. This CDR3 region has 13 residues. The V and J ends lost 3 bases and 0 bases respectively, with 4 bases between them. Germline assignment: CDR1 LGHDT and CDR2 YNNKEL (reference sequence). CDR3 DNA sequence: TGTGCCAGCAGCCACCCGAGCACAGATACGCAGTATTTT. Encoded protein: CASSHPSTDTQYF.

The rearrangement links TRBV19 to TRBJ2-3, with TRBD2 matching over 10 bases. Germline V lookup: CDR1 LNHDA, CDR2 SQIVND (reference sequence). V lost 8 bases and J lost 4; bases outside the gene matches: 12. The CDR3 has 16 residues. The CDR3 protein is CASATLAGAAADTQYF. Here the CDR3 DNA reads TGTGCCAGTGCGACCCTAGCGGGGGCCGCGGCAGATACGCAGTATTTT.

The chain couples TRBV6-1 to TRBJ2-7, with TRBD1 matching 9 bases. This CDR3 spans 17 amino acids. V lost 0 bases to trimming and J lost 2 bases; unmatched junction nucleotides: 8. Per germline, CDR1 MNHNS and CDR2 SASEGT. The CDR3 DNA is TGTGCCAGCAGTGAAGCAGTCGCCGACAGGGGGACCTACGAGCAGTACTTC. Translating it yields CASSEAVADRGTYEQYF.

The chain's CDR3 is CASSTSGGWTEAFF. CDR3 in DNA: TGTGCCAGTAGTACCTCAGGGGGCTGGACTGAAGCTTTCTTT. The rearrangement links TRBV19 to TRBJ1-1; 8 bases map to TRBD1. The CDR3 runs 14 residues. J was trimmed by 5 bases and V by 4 bases; bases with no gene match: 6. Germline V CDR1 and CDR2: LNHDA, SQIVND (reference sequence). Combining the CDR3 with reference TRBV19 and TRBJ1-1 gives the whole variable domain DGGITQSPKYLFRKEGQNVTLSCEQNLNHDAMYWYRQDPGQGLRLIYYSQIVNDFQKGDIAEGYSVSREKKESFPLTVTSAQKNPTAFYLCASSTSGGWTEAFFGQGTRLTVV.

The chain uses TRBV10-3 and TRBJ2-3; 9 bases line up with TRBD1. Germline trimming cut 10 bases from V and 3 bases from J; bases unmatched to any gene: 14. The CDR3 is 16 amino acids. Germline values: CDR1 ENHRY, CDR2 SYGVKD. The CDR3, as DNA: TGTGCCACGCATCCCGACAGGGGGGTAGGGACAGATACGCAGTATTTT. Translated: CATHPDRGVGTDTQYF.

The DNA for the CDR3 is TGTGCCAGCAGCCCGCCCGGGGACAGGACTGGAAACACCATATATTTT. As protein: CASSPPGDRTGNTIYF. The V call is TRBV5-4, the J call TRBJ1-3, with 8 bases identical to TRBD1. Germline CDR1 SGHNT, CDR2 YYREEE (reference sequence). V shed 4 bases and J 2 bases; nucleotides not matched to a gene: 8. The CDR3 consists of 16 residues.

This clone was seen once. This chain's CDR3 is CASSWGQAAYEQYF. In DNA, the CDR3 is TGTGCCAGCAGCTGGGGACAGGCCGCCTACGAGCAGTACTTC. The chain is built from TRBV5-6 and TRBJ2-7; 8 bases map to TRBD1. CDR1 is SGHDT and CDR2 is YYEEEE in the germline V gene. There are 14 residues in the CDR3. J was trimmed by 2 bases and V by 3 bases; bases with no gene match: 4. Full variable domain (remainder filled in from reference TRBV5-6 and TRBJ2-7): DAGVTQSPTHLIKTRGQQVTLRCSPKSGHDTVSWYQQALGQGPQFIFQYYEEEERQRGNFPDRFSGHQFPNYSSELNVNALLLGDSALYLCASSWGQAAYEQYFGPGTRLTVT.

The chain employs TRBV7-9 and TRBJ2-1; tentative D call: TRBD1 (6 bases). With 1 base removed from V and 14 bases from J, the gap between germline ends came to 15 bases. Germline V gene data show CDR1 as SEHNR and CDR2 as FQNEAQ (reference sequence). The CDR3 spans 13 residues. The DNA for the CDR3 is TGTGCCAGCAGCTTAGGGGGGTCCACAGGGAAGTTCTTC. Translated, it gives CASSLGGSTGKFF. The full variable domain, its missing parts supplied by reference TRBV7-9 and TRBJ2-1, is DTGVSQNPRHKITKRGQNVTFRCDPISEHNRLYWYRQTLGQGPEFLTYFQNEAQLEKSRLLSDRFSAERPKGSFSTLEIQRTEQGDSAMYLCASSLGGSTGKFFGPGTRLTVL.

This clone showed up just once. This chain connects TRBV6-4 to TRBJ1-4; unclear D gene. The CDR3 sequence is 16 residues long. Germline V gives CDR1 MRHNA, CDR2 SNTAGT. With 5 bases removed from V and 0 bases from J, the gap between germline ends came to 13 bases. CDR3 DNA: TGTGCCAGCAGTCCTCGGCACGGAGCAACTAATGAAAAACTGTTTTTT. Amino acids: CASSPRHGATNEKLFF.

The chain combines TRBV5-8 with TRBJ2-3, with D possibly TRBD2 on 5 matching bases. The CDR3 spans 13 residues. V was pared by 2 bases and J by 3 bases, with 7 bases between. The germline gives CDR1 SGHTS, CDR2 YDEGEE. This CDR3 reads CASSFPGTDTQYF. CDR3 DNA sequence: TGTGCCAGCAGCTTTCCGGGGACAGATACGCAGTATTTT.

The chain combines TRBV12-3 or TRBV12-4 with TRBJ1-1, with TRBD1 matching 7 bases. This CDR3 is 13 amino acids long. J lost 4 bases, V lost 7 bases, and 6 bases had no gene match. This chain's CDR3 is CASNEQGRTEAFF. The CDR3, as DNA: TGTGCCAGCAATGAACAGGGGCGCACTGAAGCTTTCTTT.

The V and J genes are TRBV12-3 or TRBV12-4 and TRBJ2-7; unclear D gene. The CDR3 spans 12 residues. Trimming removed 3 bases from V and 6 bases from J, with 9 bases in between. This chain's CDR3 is CASSFSSLEQYF. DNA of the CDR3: TGTGCCAGCAGTTTCTCGAGCCTCGAGCAGTACTTC.

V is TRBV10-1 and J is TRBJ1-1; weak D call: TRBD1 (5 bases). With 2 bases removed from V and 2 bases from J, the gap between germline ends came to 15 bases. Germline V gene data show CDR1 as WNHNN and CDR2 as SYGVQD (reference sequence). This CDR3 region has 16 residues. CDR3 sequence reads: CASSERSLGGNTEAFF. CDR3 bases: TGCGCCAGCAGTGAGCGGAGTCTGGGGGGAAACACTGAAGCTTTCTTT.

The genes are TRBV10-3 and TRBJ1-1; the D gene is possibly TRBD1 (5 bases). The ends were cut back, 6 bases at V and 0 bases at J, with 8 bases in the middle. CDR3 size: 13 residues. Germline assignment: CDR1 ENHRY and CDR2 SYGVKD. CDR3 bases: TGTGCCATCAGGCAGGGATTGAACACTGAAGCTTTCTTT. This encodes CAIRQGLNTEAFF.

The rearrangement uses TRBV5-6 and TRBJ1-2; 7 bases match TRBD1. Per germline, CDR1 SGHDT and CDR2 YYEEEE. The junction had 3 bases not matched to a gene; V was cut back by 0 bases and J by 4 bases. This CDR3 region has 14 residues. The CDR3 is CASSLGQGLYGYTF. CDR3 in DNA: TGTGCCAGCAGCTTGGGACAGGGCCTCTATGGCTACACCTTC.